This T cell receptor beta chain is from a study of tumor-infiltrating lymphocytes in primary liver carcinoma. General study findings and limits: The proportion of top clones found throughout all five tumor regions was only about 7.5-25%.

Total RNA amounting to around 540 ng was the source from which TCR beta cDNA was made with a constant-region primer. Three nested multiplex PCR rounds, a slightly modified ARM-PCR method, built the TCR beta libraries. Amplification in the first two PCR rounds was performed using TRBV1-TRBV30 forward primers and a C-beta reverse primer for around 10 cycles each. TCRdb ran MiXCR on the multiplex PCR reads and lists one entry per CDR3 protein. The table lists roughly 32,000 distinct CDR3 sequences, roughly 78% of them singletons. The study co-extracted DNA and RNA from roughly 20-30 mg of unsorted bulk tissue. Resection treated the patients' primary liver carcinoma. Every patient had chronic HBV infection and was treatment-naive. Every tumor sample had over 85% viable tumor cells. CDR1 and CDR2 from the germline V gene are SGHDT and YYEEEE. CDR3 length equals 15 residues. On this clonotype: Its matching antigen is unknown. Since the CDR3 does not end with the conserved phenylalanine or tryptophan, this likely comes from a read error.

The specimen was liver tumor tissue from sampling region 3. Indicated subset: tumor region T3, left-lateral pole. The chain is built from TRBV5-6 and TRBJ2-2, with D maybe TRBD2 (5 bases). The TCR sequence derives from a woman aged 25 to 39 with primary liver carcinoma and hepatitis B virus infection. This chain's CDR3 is CASNLVPRVTGKLFS. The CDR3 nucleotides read TGTGCCAGCAACTTGGTACCCAGAGTCACCGGGAAGCTGTTTTCT.